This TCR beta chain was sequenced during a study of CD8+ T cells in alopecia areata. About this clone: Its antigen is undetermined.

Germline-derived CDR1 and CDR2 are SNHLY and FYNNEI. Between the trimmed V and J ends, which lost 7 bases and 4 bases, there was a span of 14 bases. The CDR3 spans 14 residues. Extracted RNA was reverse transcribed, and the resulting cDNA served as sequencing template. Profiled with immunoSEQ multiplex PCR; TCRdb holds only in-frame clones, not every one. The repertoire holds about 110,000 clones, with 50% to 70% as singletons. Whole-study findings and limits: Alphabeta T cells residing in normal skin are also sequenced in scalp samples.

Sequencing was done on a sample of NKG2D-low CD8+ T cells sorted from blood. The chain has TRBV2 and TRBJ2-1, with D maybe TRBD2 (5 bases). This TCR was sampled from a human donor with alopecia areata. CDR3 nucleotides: TGTGCCAGCACGGGCCTAGCCGGTTACAATGAGCAGTTCTTC. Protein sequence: CASTGLAGYNEQFF.